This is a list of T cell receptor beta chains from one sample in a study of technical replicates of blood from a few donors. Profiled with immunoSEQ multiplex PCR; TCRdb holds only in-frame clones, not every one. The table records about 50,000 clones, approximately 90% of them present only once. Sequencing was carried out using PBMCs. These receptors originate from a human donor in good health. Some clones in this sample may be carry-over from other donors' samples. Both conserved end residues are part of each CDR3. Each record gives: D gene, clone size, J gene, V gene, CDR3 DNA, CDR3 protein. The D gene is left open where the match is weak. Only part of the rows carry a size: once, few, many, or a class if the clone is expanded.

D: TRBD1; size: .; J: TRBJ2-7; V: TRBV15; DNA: TGTGCCACCAGCAGAGATCGGGACAGCGGAGAGCAGTACTTC; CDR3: CATSRDRDSGEQYF
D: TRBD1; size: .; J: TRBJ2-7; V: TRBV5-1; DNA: TGCGCCAGCAGACCCGGGACAGGGACCGCCGAGCAGTACTTC; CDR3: CASRPGTGTAEQYF
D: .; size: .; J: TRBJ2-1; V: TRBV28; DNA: TGTGCCAGCCCCGTGGGGGGCAATGAGCAGTTCTTC; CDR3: CASPVGGNEQFF
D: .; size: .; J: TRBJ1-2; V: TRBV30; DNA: TGTGCCTGGAGTGCCGGGACTTCTGATGGCTACACCTTC; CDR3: CAWSAGTSDGYTF
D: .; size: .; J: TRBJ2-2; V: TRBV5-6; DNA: TGTGCCAGCAGCTTCGCATCGGCCGGGGAGCTGTTTTTT; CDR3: CASSFASAGELFF
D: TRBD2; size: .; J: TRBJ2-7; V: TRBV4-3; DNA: TGCGCCAGCAGCCAAGCTGGACGGGAGGTCGACGAGCAGTACTTC; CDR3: CASSQAGREVDEQYF
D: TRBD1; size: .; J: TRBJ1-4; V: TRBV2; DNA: TGTGCCAGCAGTGAATCGGGACAGACGGATGAAAAACTGTTTTTT; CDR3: CASSESGQTDEKLFF
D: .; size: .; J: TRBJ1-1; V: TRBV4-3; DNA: TGCGCCAGCAGCCCAGAACCCCAGACTCCTGAAGCTTTCTTT; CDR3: CASSPEPQTPEAFF
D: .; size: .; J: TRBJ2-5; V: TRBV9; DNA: TGTGCCAGCAGCGCCTCGGGTTCGTACCAAGAGACCCAGTACTTC; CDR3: CASSASGSYQETQYF
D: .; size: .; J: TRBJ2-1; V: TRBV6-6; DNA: TGTGCCAGCGGACTGGATTCCTACAATGAGCAGTTCTTC; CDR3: CASGLDSYNEQFF
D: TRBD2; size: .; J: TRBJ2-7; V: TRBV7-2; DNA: TGTGCCAGCAGCTTTAGCGGGAATATGGGCTACGAGCAGTACTTC; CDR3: CASSFSGNMGYEQYF
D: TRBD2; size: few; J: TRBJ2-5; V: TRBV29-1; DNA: TGCAGCGTTGAGGTTAGCGGGGGGCGACGGGAGACCCAGTACTTC; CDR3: CSVEVSGGRRETQYF
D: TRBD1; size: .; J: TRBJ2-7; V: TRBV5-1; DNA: TGCGCCAGCAGCTTGACAGGGGGCAAGTACGAGCAGTACTTC; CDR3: CASSLTGGKYEQYF
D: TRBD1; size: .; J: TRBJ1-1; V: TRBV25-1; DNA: TGTGCCAGCAGTGAAGGGACAGAGAACACTGAAGCTTTCTTT; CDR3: CASSEGTENTEAFF
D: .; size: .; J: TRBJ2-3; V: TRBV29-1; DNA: TGCAGCGTTGCGGTCGGCACAGATACGCAGTATTTT; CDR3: CSVAVGTDTQYF
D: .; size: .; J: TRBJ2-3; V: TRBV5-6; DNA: TGTGCCAGCAGCTTGGGGCAGGGGAGCACAGATACGCAGTATTTT; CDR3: CASSLGQGSTDTQYF
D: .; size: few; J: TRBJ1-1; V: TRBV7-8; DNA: TGTGCCAGCAGTCAAAATTTGAACACTGAAGCTTTCTTT; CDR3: CASSQNLNTEAFF
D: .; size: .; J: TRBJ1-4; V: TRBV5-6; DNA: TGTGCCAGCAGCTTGGGGCTTCCGACTAATGAAAAACTGTTTTTT; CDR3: CASSLGLPTNEKLFF
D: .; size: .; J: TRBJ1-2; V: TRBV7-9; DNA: TGTGCCAGCAGCAACTTATTGTTGGAGGGAGACTATGGCTACACCTTC; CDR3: CASSNLLLEGDYGYTF
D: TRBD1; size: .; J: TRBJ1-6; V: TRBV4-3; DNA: TGCGCCAGCAGCCAAGATTGGGACAGGAATTCACCCCTCCACTTT; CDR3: CASSQDWDRNSPLHF
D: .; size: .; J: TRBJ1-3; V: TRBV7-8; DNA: TGTGCCAGCAGCTTTTTGATGGAGTCTGGAAACACCATATATTTT; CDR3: CASSFLMESGNTIYF
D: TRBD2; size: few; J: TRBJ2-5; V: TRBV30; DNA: TGTGCCTGGAGTGTCGGTCGGACTAGCGGGGAGACCCAGTACTTC; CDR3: CAWSVGRTSGETQYF
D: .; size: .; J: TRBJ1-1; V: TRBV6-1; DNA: TGTGCCAGCAGTGGGTGGGGAGGTGGGACTGAAGCTTTCTTT; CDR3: CASSGWGGGTEAFF
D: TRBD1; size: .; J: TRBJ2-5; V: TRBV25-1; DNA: TGTGCCAGCAGCTGGAGGGACAGGGGGACGGAAGAGACCCAGTACTTC; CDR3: CASSWRDRGTEETQYF
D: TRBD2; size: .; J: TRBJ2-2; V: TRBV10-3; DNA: TGTGCCACGATTAGCGGGAGGGGTACCGGGGAGCTGTTTTTT; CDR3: CATISGRGTGELFF
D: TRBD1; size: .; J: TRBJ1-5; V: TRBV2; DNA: TGTGCCAGCATGGGGACAGCTAACCTGTGGGATAATCAGCCCCAGCATTTT; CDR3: CASMGTANLWDNQPQHF
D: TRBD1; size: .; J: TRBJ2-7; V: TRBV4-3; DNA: TGCGCCAGCAGCTCGGACAGGGGGTATTCCTACGAGCAGTACTTC; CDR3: CASSSDRGYSYEQYF
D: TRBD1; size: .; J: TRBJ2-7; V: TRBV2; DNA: TGTGCCAGCAGTGTACAGGGGTGGGAGCAGTACTTC; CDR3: CASSVQGWEQYF
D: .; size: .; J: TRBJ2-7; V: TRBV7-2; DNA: TGTGCCAGCAGCTTAGCCGATTCTCGGTACGAGCAGTACTTC; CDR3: CASSLADSRYEQYF
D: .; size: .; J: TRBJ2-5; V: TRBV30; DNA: TGTGCCTGGAGTCCGCGAGAGACCCAGTACTTC; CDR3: CAWSPRETQYF
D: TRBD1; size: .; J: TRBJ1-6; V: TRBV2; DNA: TGTGCCAGCATGAATAGACAGGGGCAAAACAGGTCACCCCTCCACTTT; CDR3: CASMNRQGQNRSPLHF
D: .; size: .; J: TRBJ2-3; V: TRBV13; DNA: TGTGCCAGCAGCCCCTCCAGCACAGATACGCAGTATTTT; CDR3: CASSPSSTDTQYF
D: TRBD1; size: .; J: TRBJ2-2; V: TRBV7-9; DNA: TGTGCCAGCAGCACGGACAGGGGGCCCACCGGGGAGCTGTTTTTT; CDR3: CASSTDRGPTGELFF
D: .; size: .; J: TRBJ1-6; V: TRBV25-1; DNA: TGTGCCAGCAGCCTTGACAGGATCCACTCACCCCTCCACTTT; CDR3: CASSLDRIHSPLHF
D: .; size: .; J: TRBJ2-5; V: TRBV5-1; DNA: TGCGCCAGCAGCTTGTCGGAGCGTCGGCTAAAAGAGAGACAGTACTTC; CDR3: CASSLSERRLKERQYF
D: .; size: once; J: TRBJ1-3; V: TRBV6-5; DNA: TGTGCCAGCAGCCCCGCAGGTGCCGGTGGAAACACCATATATTTT; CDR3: CASSPAGAGGNTIYF
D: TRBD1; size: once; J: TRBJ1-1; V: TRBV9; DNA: TGTGCCAGCAGCGTAGGGTTTGGGCAGGGGGCATATGAAGCTTTCTTT; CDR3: CASSVGFGQGAYEAFF
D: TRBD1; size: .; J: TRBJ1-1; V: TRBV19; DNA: TGTGCCAGTAGTGGGGATACAGGGGATGAAGCTTTCTTT; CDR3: CASSGDTGDEAFF
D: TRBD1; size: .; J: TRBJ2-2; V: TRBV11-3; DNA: TGTGTCAGCAGCTTAGGACAGGGGTCCGGGGAGCTGTTTTTT; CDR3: CVSSLGQGSGELFF
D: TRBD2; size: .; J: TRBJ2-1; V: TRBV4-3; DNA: TGCGCCAGCAGCCAAGATCGGGAGGCCCAGAATGAGCAGTTCTTC; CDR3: CASSQDREAQNEQFF
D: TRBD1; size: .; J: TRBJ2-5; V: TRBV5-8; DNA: TGTGCCAGCAGCATGGACAGGGGGGCCCAGTACTTC; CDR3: CASSMDRGAQYF
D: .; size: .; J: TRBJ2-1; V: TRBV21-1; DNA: TGTGCCAGCAGCAAGAGTAGCGGGGTGGACCACAATGAGCAGTTCTTC; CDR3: CASSKSSGVDHNEQFF
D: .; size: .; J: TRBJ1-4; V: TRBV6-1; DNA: TGTGCCAGCAGTGAAAATCGCATACAGCGGAATGAAAAACTGTTTTTT; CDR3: CASSENRIQRNEKLFF
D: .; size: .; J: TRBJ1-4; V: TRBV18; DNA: TGTGCCAGCTCACCACCGGAGGGCGAGGGTGAAAAACTGTTTTTT; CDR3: CASSPPEGEGEKLFF
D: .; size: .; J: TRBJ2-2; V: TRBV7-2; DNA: TGTGCCAGCAGCAACCGGGAGACGAACACCGGGGAGCTGTTTTTT; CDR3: CASSNRETNTGELFF
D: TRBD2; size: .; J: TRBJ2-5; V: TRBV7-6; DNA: TGTGCCAGCAGCTTAGAGACCGGTAGCGGGTGGCGAGGGGAGACCCAGTACTTC; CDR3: CASSLETGSGWRGETQYF
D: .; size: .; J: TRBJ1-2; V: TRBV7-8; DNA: TGTGCCAGCAGCTTGACTCCAATAGCAGGCTACACCTTC; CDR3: CASSLTPIAGYTF
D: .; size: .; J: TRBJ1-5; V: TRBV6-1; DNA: TGTGCCAGCACTCTCCGGGGGACCCAGGTTCAGCCCCAGCATTTT; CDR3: CASTLRGTQVQPQHF
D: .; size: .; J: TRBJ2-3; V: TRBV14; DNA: TGTGCCAGCAGCCGCCAACTTTCTAGCACAGATACGCAGTATTTT; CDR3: CASSRQLSSTDTQYF
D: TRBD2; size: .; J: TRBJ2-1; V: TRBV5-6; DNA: TGTGCCAGCAGCTTTCTATCTAGCGGGAGTTGGTATGAGCAGTTCTTC; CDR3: CASSFLSSGSWYEQFF
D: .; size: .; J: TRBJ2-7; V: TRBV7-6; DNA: TGTGCCAGCAGCTCCTCTAGCTATGGTGGCGAGCAGTACTTC; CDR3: CASSSSSYGGEQYF
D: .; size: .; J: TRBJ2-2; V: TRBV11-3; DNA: TGTGCCAGCAGCTTAGGCTATACCGGGGAGCTGTTTTTT; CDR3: CASSLGYTGELFF